Below, 15 T cell receptor beta chains from the same sample are listed, as sequenced in a study of blood T cell repertoires in COVID-19. TCRdb's copy holds only in-frame clones and misses some; the assay was immunoSEQ multiplex PCR. The sample lists about 270,000 clones, roughly 90% occurring once. Sequenced input: peripheral blood. The receptors were sampled from a woman aged 70-85 years with COVID-19, enrolled during active disease.

This clone was counted a single time. This chain joins TRBV2 and TRBJ2-3; 13 nucleotides align to TRBD2. The CDR3 totals 19 residues. From germline, CDR1 is SNHLY and CDR2 FYNNEI. The V gene end was trimmed by 1 base and the J gene end by 5 bases; junction bases not matched to a gene: 12. CDR3 sequence: CASSEVSSRLAGGLDTQYF. CDR3 in DNA: TGTGCCAGCAGTGAAGTCTCCTCACGACTAGCGGGGGGATTAGATACGCAGTATTTT.

The chain joins TRBV5-5 to TRBJ2-7; tentatively, D is TRBD1 (5 bases). The germline gives CDR1 SGHKS, CDR2 YYEKEE (reference sequence). Between the trimmed V and J ends, which lost 4 bases and 10 bases, there was a span of 12 bases. The CDR3 spans 11 residues. The CDR3 protein is CASSAQQEQYF. In nucleotides, the CDR3 is TGTGCCAGCAGCGCCCAACAGGAACAGTACTTC.

The chain links TRBV5-1 to TRBJ2-1; 11 bases agree with TRBD1. Losses at the gene ends were 4 bases for V and 12 bases for J; bases not matched to a gene: 6. This CDR3 contains 13 residues. Germline values: CDR1 SGHRS, CDR2 YFSETQ. CDR3 nucleotide sequence: TGCGCCAGCAGCCGTGGACAGGGGGCGCGGCAGTTCTTC. It is translated as CASSRGQGARQFF.

The V and J genes are TRBV11-3 and TRBJ2-7, with 8 bases lining up with TRBD1. The CDR3 loop spans 13 amino acids. The germline V gene encodes CDR1 SGHNT and CDR2 YENEEA. V gave up 3 bases and J gave up 3 bases; unmatched junction bases: 1. CDR3 residues: CASSLGQDYEQYF. CDR3 in DNA: TGTGCCAGCAGCTTGGGACAGGACTACGAGCAGTACTTC.

The V gene is TRBV7-9, the J gene TRBJ1-2; D gene ambiguous. The CDR3 sequence is 14 residues long. Germline V gives CDR1 SEHNR, CDR2 FQNEAQ (reference sequence). The germline V and J ends were trimmed by 4 bases and 4 bases, with 13 bases remaining between them. CDR3: CASSSPTKAYGYTF. The CDR3 DNA follows: TGTGCCAGCAGCTCGCCGACTAAGGCCTATGGCTACACCTTC.

The genes are TRBV19 and TRBJ2-7, with D possibly being TRBD2 (6 bases). The V end lost 7 bases, the J end lost 0 bases, and 10 bases lay between the germline ends. Germline V gene data show CDR1 as LNHDA and CDR2 as SQIVND (reference sequence). This CDR3 has 13 amino acids. Written as DNA, the CDR3 is TGTGCCAGTAAGGAGGGTTCCTCCTACGAGCAGTACTTC. Amino acids: CASKEGSSYEQYF.

The chain joins TRBV11-2 to TRBJ2-5; 8 nucleotides align to TRBD2. Losses at the gene ends were 3 bases for V and 0 bases for J; bases not matched to a gene: 3. Germline CDR1 is SGHAT and CDR2 is FQNNGV. The CDR3 is made up of 15 amino acids. CDR3 sequence reads: CASSLTGGHQETQYF. As DNA, the CDR3 is TGTGCCAGCAGCTTGACGGGGGGGCACCAAGAGACCCAGTACTTC. The full variable domain, its missing parts supplied by reference TRBV11-2 and TRBJ2-5, is EAGVAQSPRYKIIEKRQSVAFWCNPISGHATLYWYQQILGQGPKLLIQFQNNGVVDDSQLPKDRFSAERLKGVDSTLKIQPAKLEDSAVYLCASSLTGGHQETQYFGPGTRLLVL.

The CDR3 sequence is CASSVGASGGVETQYF. The CDR3 DNA sequence: TGTGCCAGCAGCGTAGGGGCTAGCGGGGGAGTAGAGACCCAGTACTTC. The chain links TRBV9 to TRBJ2-5; the match to TRBD2 covers 10 bases. The CDR3 extends over 16 amino acids. Germline-derived CDR1 and CDR2 are SGDLS and YYNGEE. V was pared by 0 bases and J by 4 bases, with 6 bases of the junction left unmatched.

This chain joins TRBV5-1 and TRBJ2-2; TRBD2 matches at 8 bases. Germline V CDR1 and CDR2: SGHRS, YFSETQ. The CDR3 sequence is 16 residues long. With V trimmed by 3 bases and J by 7 bases, 11 bases remained unmatched. The CDR3 nucleotides read TGCGCCAGCAGCTCGGGCTCGCGGGGGGACGTCGGGGAGCTGTTTTTT. It codes for CASSSGSRGDVGELFF.

CDR3 region: CASSGRDRGDYGYTF. The CDR3 region has the DNA TGTGCCAGTAGTGGTAGAGACAGGGGAGACTATGGCTACACCTTC. The V call is TRBV19, the J call TRBJ1-2; 8 nucleotides align to TRBD1. J gave up 3 bases and V 5 bases, and 8 bases lay outside the gene matches. The CDR3 covers 15 residues. Germline assignment: CDR1 LNHDA and CDR2 SQIVND (reference sequence).

The chain recombines TRBV29-1 with TRBJ1-3; D perhaps matches TRBD1 (5 bases). Germline lookup yields CDR1 SQVTM and CDR2 ANQGSEA. Deletions cut 4 bases from V and 2 bases from J, with 9 bases between. The CDR3 extends over 13 amino acids. In DNA, the CDR3 is TGCAGCGTTGGGACACACACTGGAAACACCATATATTTT. This translates into CSVGTHTGNTIYF.

The chain has TRBV28 and TRBJ2-7, with TRBD2 identical over 8 bases. The CDR3 sequence is 15 residues long. V lost 2 bases, J lost 2 bases, and 5 bases stayed unmatched. Germline V lookup: CDR1 MDHEN, CDR2 SYDVKM. CDR3 loop: CASSLRRGVTYEQYF. The CDR3 bases are TGTGCCAGCAGTTTAAGGCGGGGGGTAACCTACGAGCAGTACTTC.

The chain carries TRBV9 and TRBJ1-6; D gene ambiguous. CDR1 and CDR2 from the germline V gene are SGDLS and YYNGEE. Trimming took off 2 bases at V and 10 bases at J, with 10 bases between the two ends. This CDR3 spans 13 amino acids. CDR3 bases: TGTGCCAGCAGCGTCGACCCCGGGTCACCCCTCCACTTT. It translates to CASSVDPGSPLHF.

The rearrangement links TRBV9 to TRBJ2-1; D gene ambiguous. Deletions cut 0 bases from V and 7 bases from J, with 14 bases between. The CDR3 contains 15 residues. Germline CDR1 is SGDLS and CDR2 is YYNGEE. This CDR3 is CASSVVFGIGNEQFF. Here the CDR3 DNA reads TGTGCCAGCAGCGTAGTCTTTGGTATCGGGAATGAGCAGTTCTTC.

CDR3: CASSPTGDSQETQYF. CDR3 nucleotide sequence: TGTGCCAGCAGCCCGACAGGGGACTCCCAAGAGACCCAGTACTTC. The chain couples TRBV3-1 (or the pseudogene TRBV3-2) to TRBJ2-5, with 8 nucleotides matching TRBD1. The V and J ends lost 4 bases and 1 base, in that order; junction bases with no gene match: 5. CDR1 is LGHDT, CDR2 YNNKEL, per germline (reference sequence). This CDR3 spans 15 amino acids.